These 18 T cell receptor beta chains came from one sample sequenced in a study of blood T cell repertoires in COVID-19. Here immunoSEQ multiplex PCR was the method, and the copy in TCRdb shows in-frame clones only, minus some. The sample contains about 62,000 clones, 76% of which appear only once. Input material: peripheral blood. These receptors were obtained from a woman in her forties or fifties with active or convalescent COVID-19.

This chain links TRBV2 with TRBJ2-3; 7 nucleotides agree with TRBD2. This CDR3 is built from 14 residues. V lost 3 bases, J lost 4 bases, and 4 bases stayed unmatched. The germline V gene encodes CDR1 SNHLY and CDR2 FYNNEI. CDR3 sequence (DNA): TGTGCCAGCAGTGACGGCGGGGGTCCAGATACGCAGTATTTT. Translated, it gives CASSDGGGPDTQYF.

V and J are TRBV4-2 and TRBJ2-2, with 9 bases identical to TRBD2. Trimming cost V 1 base and J 7 bases; bases outside gene matches: 10. CDR1 LGHNA and CDR2 YNFKEQ come from the germline V gene. The CDR3 is made up of 17 amino acids. This chain's CDR3 is CASSQGSLAGAGGELFF. The CDR3 DNA reads as TGTGCCAGCAGCCAAGGATCGTTAGCGGGGGCGGGCGGGGAGCTGTTTTTT.

This chain uses TRBV5-6 with TRBJ2-1; 10 bases align to TRBD1. With 4 bases clipped from V and 6 bases from J, the junction kept 4 bases outside the gene matches. This CDR3 comprises 14 residues. Germline CDR1 and CDR2: SGHDT and YYEEEE. CDR3 protein: CASSPRTGGNEQFF. As DNA, the CDR3 is TGTGCCAGCAGCCCGAGGACAGGGGGCAATGAGCAGTTCTTC.

This clone is a singleton in its sample. The chain is built from TRBV6-5 and TRBJ2-1; TRBD2 matches 12 bases. V trimming: 7 bases; J trimming: 5 bases; junction bases outside the gene matches: 6. The CDR3 covers 15 residues. Germline V lookup: CDR1 MNHEY, CDR2 SVGAGI. The CDR3, as DNA: TGTGCCAGCATAAGGACTAGCGGGATCCACAATGAGCAGTTCTTC. Encoded protein: CASIRTSGIHNEQFF.

Comment on this clone: In the same sample, other DNA sequences code for this CDR3. The chain uses TRBV5-1 and TRBJ2-5; 8 positions match TRBD1. V shed 0 bases and J 1 base; nucleotides not matched to a gene: 2. The germline V gene encodes CDR1 SGHRS and CDR2 YFSETQ. The CDR3 is made up of 15 amino acids. CDR3 loop: CASSLGGQGQETQYF. The DNA for the CDR3 is TGCGCCAGCAGCTTGGGCGGACAGGGCCAAGAGACCCAGTACTTC.

The chain couples TRBV5-4 to TRBJ2-2; D is possibly TRBD1 (6 bases). The V gene lost 4 bases and the J gene lost 3 bases, with 10 bases spanning the gap. CDR1 is SGHNT and CDR2 is YYREEE in the germline V gene (reference sequence). The CDR3 covers 14 residues. The CDR3, as DNA: TGTGCCAGCAGCGCCGACAGGTACACCGGGGAGCTGTTTTTT. Its protein product is CASSADRYTGELFF.

J is TRBJ1-2 and V is TRBV5-6; D is undetermined. Deletions cut 3 bases from V and 8 bases from J, with 14 bases between. Germline CDR1 and CDR2: SGHDT and YYEEEE. The CDR3 runs 13 residues. Here the CDR3 reads CASSSIVGEGYTF. The CDR3, as DNA: TGTGCCAGCAGCTCAATTGTTGGGGAGGGCTACACCTTC.

The chain is built from TRBV6-2 or TRBV6-3 and TRBJ2-7, with 10 bases that match TRBD2. The CDR3 extends over 19 amino acids. Trimming at V came to 4 bases and at J to 3 bases, leaving 18 bases not matched to a gene. Germline loops: CDR1 MNHEY, CDR2 SVGEGT. CDR3 residues: CASSSTGLAAARALYEQYF. In nucleotides, the CDR3 is TGTGCCAGCAGTTCCACCGGACTAGCGGCCGCCCGGGCCCTCTACGAGCAGTACTTC.

The rearrangement joins TRBV27 to TRBJ1-1, with D hard to call. The CDR3 is 13 amino acids. CDR1 and CDR2 from the germline V gene are MNHEY and SMNVEV (reference sequence). The V and J ends lost 5 bases and 2 bases respectively, with 9 bases between them. As DNA, the CDR3 is TGTGCCAGCAGTCCACGTACTAACACTGAAGCTTTCTTT. Encoded protein: CASSPRTNTEAFF.

The rearrangement links TRBV10-3 to TRBJ1-2, with 9 nucleotides matching TRBD1. The germline V gene has CDR1 ENHRY and CDR2 SYGVKD. The J segment lost 4 bases and the V segment lost 6 bases, leaving 12 bases of the junction unmatched. The CDR3 totals 16 residues. Written as DNA, the CDR3 is TGTGCCATCAGCTGGAATATGGGACAGGGAGGCTATGGCTACACCTTC. It specifies CAISWNMGQGGYGYTF.

The V gene is TRBV27, the J gene TRBJ1-2; D remains ambiguous. CDR3 length: 14 amino acids. Looked up from germline, CDR1 is MNHEY and CDR2 is SMNVEV (reference sequence). The V end lost 4 bases, the J end lost 7 bases, and 16 bases lay between the germline ends. The CDR3 DNA is TGTGCCAGCAGTTCCCCCCCGCTAGGCGGTGGCTACACCTTC. Residues: CASSSPPLGGGYTF.

This chain uses TRBV28 with TRBJ1-1; 7 bases are a match to TRBD1. Germline-derived CDR1 and CDR2 are MDHEN and SYDVKM. The V gene end was trimmed by 6 bases and the J gene end by 1 base; junction bases not matched to a gene: 2. The CDR3 is made up of 13 amino acids. Here the CDR3 reads CASRDRKNTEAFF. The CDR3 region has the DNA TGTGCCAGCAGGGACAGGAAGAACACTGAAGCTTTCTTT.

The chain recombines TRBV6-5 with TRBJ2-3, with 7 nucleotides matching TRBD2. CDR1 is MNHEY and CDR2 is SVGAGI in the germline V gene. The CDR3 length is 14 residues. With V trimmed by 4 bases and J by 4 bases, 5 bases remained unmatched. The CDR3 sequence is CASSSGLVPDTQYF. DNA of the CDR3: TGTGCCAGCAGTTCCGGACTAGTTCCAGATACGCAGTATTTT.

The chain is built from TRBV6-1 and TRBJ2-5; possible D gene TRBD1, 6 bases. Germline values: CDR1 MNHNS, CDR2 SASEGT. This CDR3 is built from 15 residues. V lost 0 bases to trimming and J lost 4 bases, with 12 bases between them. CDR3 amino acids: CASSEAPGDVETQYF. CDR3 sequence (DNA): TGTGCCAGCAGTGAAGCCCCAGGGGACGTAGAGACCCAGTACTTC.

The chain joins TRBV3-1 (or the pseudogene TRBV3-2) to TRBJ1-2, with D possibly being TRBD1 (6 bases). This CDR3 has 14 amino acids. V lost 4 bases and J 6 bases, leaving 15 bases between the germline ends. Looked up from germline, CDR1 is LGHDT and CDR2 is YNNKEL (reference sequence). DNA for the CDR3: TGTGCCAGCAGCCCCCTAACAGGGAGCAATGGCTACACCTTC. Translation: CASSPLTGSNGYTF.

The V gene is TRBV2, the J gene TRBJ1-1, with a possible D match to TRBD1 (6 bases). The V gene's germline CDR1 is SNHLY and CDR2 FYNNEI. Trimming removed 2 bases from V and 1 base from J, with 14 bases in between. The CDR3 consists of 16 residues. The CDR3 loop reads CASSERPPTGNTEAFF. The CDR3 nucleotides read TGTGCCAGCAGTGAAAGACCTCCGACAGGGAACACTGAAGCTTTCTTT. Drawing the rest from reference TRBV2 and TRBJ1-1, the complete variable domain is EPEVTQTPSHQVTQMGQEVILRCVPISNHLYFYWYRQILGQKVEFLVSFYNNEISEKSEIFDDQFSVERPDGSNFTLKIRSTKLEDSAMYFCASSERPPTGNTEAFFGQGTRLTVV.

This clone showed up just a few times. The chain has TRBV21-1 and TRBJ1-3. TRBV21-1 is listed as a pseudogene. The CDR3 is 15 residues long. DNA for the CDR3: TGTGCCAGCAGCAAAGGAGGAGTCTCTGGAAACACCATATATTTT. It specifies CASSKGGVSGNTIYF.

The chain employs TRBV7-6 and TRBJ2-4; the D gene is possibly TRBD2 (6 bases). V lost 5 bases, J lost 2 bases, and 13 bases lay in between. Per the germline V gene, CDR1 is SGHVS and CDR2 is FNYEAQ. The CDR3 runs 15 residues. CDR3 protein: CASSPRESTKNIQYF. The CDR3 coding sequence is TGTGCCAGCAGCCCCCGGGAGTCAACCAAAAACATTCAGTACTTC.